Sequencing of this T cell receptor beta chain was carried out in a study of tumor-infiltrating lymphocytes in primary liver carcinoma. A primer matching the constant region was used to make TCR beta cDNA from 500 to 650 ng of total RNA. Employing slightly modified ARM-PCR, three nested multiplex PCR rounds were run, and these gave rise to the TCR beta libraries. For 10 cycles apiece, the opening two PCR rounds ran with TRBV1-TRBV30 forward primers and a C-beta reverse primer. One entry per CDR3 protein, called by TCRdb with MiXCR from the multiplex PCR reads. The table shows more than 150,000 distinct CDR3 sequences, with 60% occurring only once. It was unsorted whole blood that yielded blood RNA, and germline DNA was also extracted. The germline V gene encodes CDR1 SGHAT and CDR2 FQNNGV. CDR3 length: 16 amino acids. For this clonotype: A much larger clone sits a single nucleotide away, making a read error possible. A read error is likely, as this CDR3 ends without the conserved phenylalanine or tryptophan.

Sequencing was done on a sample of peripheral blood. This clonotype was obtained from a man in his forties with primary liver carcinoma and hepatitis B virus infection. The chain carries TRBV11-2 and TRBJ1-6; maybe TRBD1 (5 bases). CDR3 sequence (DNA): TGTGCCAGCAGTTTAGGGACCCTCTCCTATAATTCACCCCTCCACATT. It encodes CASSLGTLSYNSPLHI.